Given below is one T cell receptor (beta chain) in context. In the authors' methods: Reference gene primers were amplified, and this amplification served to estimate nucleated cell counts. The repertoire was sequenced with immunoSEQ multiplex PCR; TCRdb's copy has only in-frame clones and lacks some. That table furnishes V, J and clone size, whereas the DNA furnished D and trimming. Of about 74,000 clones detected, about four fifths appear once; the ten largest clones hold 15% to 18%. The sample is drawn from a study of blood T cell repertoires in COVID-19. Study-wide context: There were acute and convalescent COVID-19 samples, and they came from the United States, Italy and Spain. Sources were T cells, B-cell-depleted T cells, or PBMCs; the material itself was cDNA or gDNA.

V shed 6 bases and J shed 1 base, with 10 bases lying between them. CDR1 and CDR2 from the germline V gene are MNHEY and SVGAGI. The CDR3 has 13 residues. The sequenced material came from peripheral blood. The rearrangement joins TRBV6-5 to TRBJ2-7, with D possibly TRBD1 on 6 matching bases. The clonotype comes from a human donor in a cohort sampled during active COVID-19. The CDR3 DNA sequence: TGTGCCAGCAGAGAGGGGGATTCCTACGAGCAGTACTTC. This gives the protein CASREGDSYEQYF.